Described below is a single TCR beta chain sequence and its context. Antigen: not known. Assay: immunoSEQ multiplex PCR; the TCRdb copy retains only in-frame clones and omits some. Among more than 45,000 clones, roughly 80% were seen once, and the ten largest hold more than 1%. The data belong to a study of memory CD4+ T cells and cytomegalovirus serostatus. Overall study context: Donors were healthy Belgian adults, some 10 CMV seropositive and 20 to 30 seronegative.

The sort gate was single viable CD3+CD4+CD8-CD45RO+ cells for memory CD4+ T cells. Study observations and caveats: Suggested: most of the CMV-linked TCR signature lies in CD4+ memory cells.

The germline V and J ends were trimmed by 4 bases and 3 bases, with 14 bases remaining between them. This CDR3 contains 14 residues. This receptor was obtained from an adult in good health and CMV-seropositive. Sequenced input: memory CD4+ T cells from blood. This chain uses TRBV5-3 with TRBJ2-7, with a tentative D call TRBD1 (6 bases). TRBV5-3 carries the ORF label, with uncertain function. In nucleotides, the CDR3 is TGTGCCAGAAGCGCCGACGACAGGCACTACGAGCAGTACTTC. This gives the protein CARSADDRHYEQYF.